A selection of T cell receptor beta chains follows, all from one sample in a study of blood T cells in healthy people across ages. A single record per CDR3 protein comes from TCRdb applying MiXCR to the 5' RACE reads. Of 750,000 to 850,000 distinct CDR3 sequences listed, approximately 25% are singletons. The same data also contributed to another study, on T cells of mothers and their children.

Sequencing input: blood. The receptor source for this set is a boy between 5 and 17 years old in good health. Each CDR3 is given with its conserved first and last residue. D genes are given only for firm matches. Clone size is not always given. Where it is, it says once, few, many or a class for expanded clones.

d_gene,len,abundance,j_gene,v_gene,CDR3nt,CDR3aa
TRBD2,18,few,TRBJ2-3,TRBV7-3,TGTGCCAGCAGCTTAAGCGGGAGGGCCTCTACGGGCACAGATACGCAGTATTTT,CASSLSGRASTGTDTQYF
TRBD1,15,few,TRBJ1-4,TRBV4-3,TGCGCCAGCAGCCAAGGGGGACAGTCGAATGAAAAACTGTTTTTT,CASSQGGQSNEKLFF
TRBD1,15,few,TRBJ1-1,TRBV12-3/TRBV12-4,TGTGCCAGCAGCAGTAAAGGACAGGGTAGGACTGAAGCTTTCTTT,CASSSKGQGRTEAFF
NA,15,NA,TRBJ2-7,TRBV7-7,TGTGCTAGCAGCCGACATCCGGAGAGCTCCTACGAGCAGTACTTC,CASSRHPESSYEQYF
NA,15,NA,TRBJ2-1,TRBV24-1,TGTGCCACCAGTGACCTGGACAGTGGAGGGAATGAGCAGTTCTTC,CATSDLDSGGNEQFF
TRBD1,11,NA,TRBJ1-2,TRBV29-1,TGCAGCGTTGATACAGGGGATGGCTACACCTTC,CSVDTGDGYTF
NA,15,few,TRBJ2-3,TRBV7-2,TGTGCCAGCAGCTCTGGACTGGCAACCACAGATACGCAGTATTTT,CASSSGLATTDTQYF
NA,11,NA,TRBJ2-7,TRBV6-2/TRBV6-3,TGTGCCAGCACTAACAGCTACGAGCAGTACTTC,CASTNSYEQYF
NA,14,few,TRBJ2-2,TRBV7-9,TGTGCCAGCAGCTTAGCCCTTGGATCCGGGGAGCTGTTTTTT,CASSLALGSGELFF
NA,14,NA,TRBJ2-7,TRBV6-5,TGTGCCAGCAGTTACCAGGGATCCCCCTACGAGCAGCACTTC,CASSYQGSPYEQHF
NA,12,NA,TRBJ2-1,TRBV29-1,TGCAGCGTTGAGTACGTTTACAATGAGCAGTTCTTC,CSVEYVYNEQFF
TRBD1,9,few,TRBJ2-7,TRBV28,TGCGCCAGCGGGGACAGGGGCAACTTC,CASGDRGNF
NA,15,NA,TRBJ2-4,TRBV5-1,TGCGCCAGCAGCTTTACAGGACCGTACAAAAACATTCAGTACTTC,CASSFTGPYKNIQYF
TRBD1,16,NA,TRBJ1-4,TRBV5-1,TGCGCCAGCAGCTTCGAGGGGGCGGCGGCTAATGAAAAACTGTTTTTT,CASSFEGAAANEKLFF
TRBD2,16,NA,TRBJ2-3,TRBV7-2,TGTGCCAGCGCGACTAGCGGGGGGGCTCAGGCAGATACGCAGTATTTT,CASATSGGAQADTQYF
NA,14,NA,TRBJ2-7,TRBV10-3,TGTGCCATCAGTGACATCCGAATTCCTCACGAGCAGTACTTC,CAISDIRIPHEQYF
NA,14,few,TRBJ2-7,TRBV12-3/TRBV12-4,TGTGCCAGCAGTCCGGATGGGATAGGGTACGAGCAGTACTTC,CASSPDGIGYEQYF
NA,15,NA,TRBJ2-1,TRBV18,TGTGCCAGCTCAAACCTTAAGCGAGAGTACAATGAGCAGTTCTTC,CASSNLKREYNEQFF
NA,12,few,TRBJ2-7,TRBV20-1,TGCAGTGCTAGGTCTCAGGGCTACGAGCAGTACTTC,CSARSQGYEQYF
TRBD2,15,few,TRBJ2-1,TRBV20-1,TGCAGTGCCCTTCCGCTAGCGGGGGGGGCTGGGGAGCAGTTCTTC,CSALPLAGGAGEQFF
NA,13,NA,TRBJ2-7,TRBV6-4,TGTGCCAGCAGTGATATCATCGGGGAAGAGCAGTACTTC,CASSDIIGEEQYF
NA,13,few,TRBJ2-5,TRBV28,TGTGCCAGCACGTGGTGGGGGCAGGAGACCCAGTACTTC,CASTWWGQETQYF
TRBD1,15,NA,TRBJ1-4,TRBV7-8,TGTGCCAGCAGCACAGGACAGGGGGCGGGAGAAAAACTGTTTTTT,CASSTGQGAGEKLFF
NA,11,NA,TRBJ1-2,TRBV20-1,TGCAGTGCTAGAGGGACAGTAGGCTACACCTTC,CSARGTVGYTF
TRBD2,15,NA,TRBJ2-5,TRBV20-1,TGCAGTGCTAGAGATTCTAAGAGCGGGGATGGGACCCAGTACTTC,CSARDSKSGDGTQYF
NA,13,NA,TRBJ1-1,TRBV7-2,TGTGCCAGCAGCCTCAAAGCAGGGATTGAAGCTTTCTTT,CASSLKAGIEAFF
TRBD1,14,NA,TRBJ1-2,TRBV7-9,TGTGCCAGCAGGCGGGACAGGGTGGCGGATGGCTACACCTTC,CASRRDRVADGYTF
NA,15,NA,TRBJ2-7,TRBV12-3/TRBV12-4,TGTGCCAGCAGTTACCGGGACCCGCACTCCTACGAGCAGTACTTC,CASSYRDPHSYEQYF
NA,12,many,TRBJ2-7,TRBV7-2,TGTGCCAGCAGCTCCTATCTCGAATTTCCGTACTTC,CASSSYLEFPYF
NA,12,many,TRBJ2-5,TRBV15,TGTGCCACCAGCAGAGATTTCGAGACCCAGTACTTC,CATSRDFETQYF
NA,14,NA,TRBJ2-1,TRBV14,TGTGCCAGCAGCCAAGACGGGCAGTTCTATGAGCAGTTCTTC,CASSQDGQFYEQFF
NA,15,few,TRBJ1-2,TRBV12-3/TRBV12-4,TGTGCCAGCACTAATCTAGGGGCAGGGGCCTATGGCTACACCTTC,CASTNLGAGAYGYTF
NA,13,NA,TRBJ1-1,TRBV14,TGTGCCTGCAGCTCCGCCCTCGGGGCTGAAGCCTTCTTT,CACSSALGAEAFF
TRBD2,15,few,TRBJ2-1,TRBV9,TGTGCCAGCAGCGTATCTAGCGGGACCTACAATGAGCAGTTCTTC,CASSVSSGTYNEQFF